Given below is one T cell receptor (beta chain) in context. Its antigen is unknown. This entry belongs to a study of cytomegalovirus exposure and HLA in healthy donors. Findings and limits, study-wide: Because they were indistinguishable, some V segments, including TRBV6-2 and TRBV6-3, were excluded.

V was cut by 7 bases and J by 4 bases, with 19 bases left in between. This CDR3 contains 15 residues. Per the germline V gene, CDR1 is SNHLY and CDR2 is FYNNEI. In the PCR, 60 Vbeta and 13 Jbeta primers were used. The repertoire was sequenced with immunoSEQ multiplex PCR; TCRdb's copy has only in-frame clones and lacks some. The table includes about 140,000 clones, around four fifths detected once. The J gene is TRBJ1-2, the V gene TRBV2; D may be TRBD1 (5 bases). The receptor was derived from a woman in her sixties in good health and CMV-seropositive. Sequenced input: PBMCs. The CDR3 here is CASMPRGVSGYGYTF. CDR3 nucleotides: TGTGCCAGCATGCCCCGGGGGGTCTCGGGCTATGGCTACACCTTC. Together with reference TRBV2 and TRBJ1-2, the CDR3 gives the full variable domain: EPEVTQTPSHQVTQMGQEVILRCVPISNHLYFYWYRQILGQKVEFLVSFYNNEISEKSEIFDDQFSVERPDGSNFTLKIRSTKLEDSAMYFCASMPRGVSGYGYTFGSGTRLTVV.